The 3 T cell receptor beta chains in this list originate from one sample, sequenced in a study of CD8+CD57+ T cells in acquired aplastic anemia. The study profiled TCR beta VDJ and CDR3 using genomic DNA as template. TCRdb reprocessed the reads with MiXCR, giving one entry per CDR3 protein. This table holds over 150,000 distinct CDR3 sequences, approximately 40% found once. The specimen sequenced was sorted CD4+, CD8+, or CD8+CD57+ T cells (not recorded which) from PBMCs. The origin of the receptors is a human donor in good health.

The chain couples TRBV29-1 to TRBJ2-3, with D maybe TRBD2 (5 bases). V was pared by 0 bases and J by 3 bases, with 7 bases between. Looked up from germline, CDR1 is SQVTM and CDR2 is ANQGSEA. The CDR3 runs to 13 residues. DNA of the CDR3: TGCAGCGTTGAAGAAAGGAGGACAGATACGCAGTATTTT. Its protein is CSVEERRTDTQYF.

Regarding this clonotype: This may stem from a read error, because a much larger clone lies one nucleotide away. This chain links TRBV20-1 with TRBJ2-7; D unresolved. The CDR3 sequence is 15 residues long. Trimming shortened V by 0 bases and J by 2 bases, and 14 bases separated the two germline ends. Germline V CDR1 and CDR2: DFQATT, SNEGSKA (reference sequence). CDR3 residues: CSARDPATGPYEQYF. The DNA of the CDR3 is TGCAGTGCTAGAGATCCAGCAACCGGGCCCTACGAGCAGTACTTC.

This clonotype was recorded many times. V and J are TRBV5-1 and TRBJ2-1; TRBD1 agrees at 10 bases. The V gene's germline CDR1 is SGHRS and CDR2 YFSETQ. The CDR3 runs 14 residues. V lost 4 bases to trimming and J lost 7 bases; unmatched junction nucleotides: 5. The DNA for the CDR3 is TGCGCCAGCAGCCCGGGACAGGGGTTGAATGAGCAGTTCTTC. This encodes CASSPGQGLNEQFF.